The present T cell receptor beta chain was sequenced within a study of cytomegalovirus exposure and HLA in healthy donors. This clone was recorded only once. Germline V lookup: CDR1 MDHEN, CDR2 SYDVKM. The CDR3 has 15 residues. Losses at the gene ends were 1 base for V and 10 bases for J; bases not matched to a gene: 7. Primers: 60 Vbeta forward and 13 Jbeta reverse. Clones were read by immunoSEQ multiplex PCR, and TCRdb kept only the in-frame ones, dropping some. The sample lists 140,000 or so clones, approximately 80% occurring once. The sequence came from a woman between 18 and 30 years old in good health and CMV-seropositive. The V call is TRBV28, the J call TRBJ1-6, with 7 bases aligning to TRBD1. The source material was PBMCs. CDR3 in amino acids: CASSLLAGGGSPLHF. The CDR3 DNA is TGTGCCAGCAGTTTATTGGCAGGGGGTGGATCACCCCTCCACTTT.